Shown below are 30 T cell receptor beta chains from a single sample sequenced in a study of CD8+CD57+ T cells in acquired aplastic anemia. The template for TCR beta VDJ and CDR3 sequence profiling was genomic DNA. TCRdb reprocessed the reads with MiXCR, giving one entry per CDR3 protein. Among around 250,000 distinct CDR3 sequences listed, around three fifths were seen once. Sequencing was performed on sorted CD4+, CD8+, or CD8+CD57+ T cells (not recorded which) from PBMCs. The origin of the receptors is a human donor with severe aplastic anemia or a healthy control (not recorded which).

This clonotype came up many times. The chain joins TRBV12-3 or TRBV12-4 to TRBJ2-4, with 7 bases matching TRBD2. This CDR3 contains 15 residues. Germline trimming cut 0 bases from V and 3 bases from J; bases unmatched to any gene: 2. The DNA of the CDR3 is TGTGCCAGCAGTTTAGCGGGGGGGGTCAAAAACATTCAGTACTTC. It specifies CASSLAGGVKNIQYF.

This chain links TRBV20-1 with TRBJ1-3; 8 nucleotides align to TRBD1. J lost 2 bases, V lost 6 bases, and 9 bases had no gene match. Germline V gene lookup returns CDR1 DFQATT and CDR2 SNEGSKA (reference sequence). The CDR3 is 15 amino acids. The CDR3 region is CSASEIQGAGNTIYF. CDR3 coding DNA: TGCAGTGCAAGTGAGATACAGGGGGCTGGAAACACCATATATTTT.

This clonotype was seen repeatedly, ten times or more. The CDR3 nucleotides read TGTGCCAGCAGTGCTCATACGGGCCTAGGGCAGCCCCAGCATTTT. Translating it yields CASSAHTGLGQPQHF. The chain has TRBV6-5 and TRBJ1-5; D gene unclear. V was cut by 5 bases and J by 7 bases, with 18 bases left in between. CDR3 length: 15 amino acids. Germline lookup yields CDR1 MNHEY and CDR2 SVGAGI.

A remark on this clonotype: Because the CDR3 is missing its conserved closing phenylalanine or tryptophan, this is likely a read error. The genes are TRBV7-2 and TRBJ1-1; 9 bases align to TRBD1. The CDR3 has 15 residues. The germline CDR1 and CDR2 sequences are SGHTA and FQGNSA. The CDR3 reads CASRFTGGKDTEAFS. CDR3 nucleotide sequence: TGTGCCAGCAGATTCACAGGGGGCAAGGACACTGAGGCTTTCTCT.

About this clonotype itself: A much larger clonotype is one base distant, so this may be a read error. V usage is TRBV7-2 and J usage is TRBJ2-2; no clear D gene. From germline, CDR1 is SGHTA and CDR2 FQGNSA. The CDR3 has 15 residues. The CDR3 DNA reads TGTGCCAGCAGGTCCGGGCCCTCGAACACCGAGGAGCTGTTTTTT. Its protein is CASRSGPSNTEELFF.

V usage is TRBV7-8 and J usage is TRBJ1-5; weak D call: TRBD1 (5 bases). CDR1 SGHVS and CDR2 FQNEAQ come from the germline V gene. Deletions cut 5 bases from V and 5 bases from J, with 13 bases between. This CDR3 spans 14 amino acids. The CDR3 DNA is TGTGCCAGCAGCCACCGGGACCGGTATCAGCCCCAGCATTTT. Translating gives CASSHRDRYQPQHF.

V gene TRBV2 combines with J gene TRBJ2-3; D is possibly TRBD1 or TRBD2 (5 bases each). The CDR3 covers 13 residues. The ends were cut back, 8 bases at V and 8 bases at J, with 17 bases in the middle. Germline V lookup: CDR1 SNHLY, CDR2 FYNNEI. CDR3 bases: TGTGCCAGCGGTCCGGGACCCCAAGGTACGCAGTATTTT. Its translation: CASGPGPQGTQYF.

The table lists this clonotype with many counts. The chain recombines TRBV5-8 with TRBJ1-6; TRBD1 is a possible D gene (5 bases). The germline V gene has CDR1 SGHTS and CDR2 YDEGEE. V lost 0 bases to trimming and J lost 9 bases, with 19 bases between them. The CDR3 is made up of 17 amino acids. The CDR3 spells CASSLGGGKWLASPLHF. The CDR3, as DNA: TGTGCCAGCAGCTTGGGGGGGGGGAAGTGGTTGGCTTCACCCCTCCACTTT.

The J gene is TRBJ2-1, the V gene TRBV18, with D uncertain. Per the germline V gene, CDR1 is KGHSH and CDR2 is LQKENI. This CDR3 is built from 14 residues. The V gene lost 4 bases and the J gene lost 0 bases, with 7 bases spanning the gap. CDR3 amino acids: CASSLSSSYNEQFF. The CDR3 DNA follows: TGTGCCAGCTCACTTAGTAGCTCCTACAATGAGCAGTTCTTC.

The rearrangement links TRBV19 to TRBJ2-3; D possibly corresponds to TRBD1 (6 bases). This CDR3 is 15 amino acids long. Trimming shortened V by 6 bases and J by 3 bases, and 16 bases separated the two germline ends. Germline V gene data show CDR1 as LNHDA and CDR2 as SQIVND (reference sequence). CDR3 region: CASSVGGDRTDTQYF. CDR3 nucleotides: TGTGCCAGTAGCGTTGGGGGCGATAGGACAGATACGCAGTATTTT.

Ten or more counts support this clonotype. The rearrangement uses TRBV2 and TRBJ1-3; no clear D. V was shortened by 6 bases and J by 0 bases, with 3 bases between the two germline ends. Looked up from germline, CDR1 is SNHLY and CDR2 is FYNNEI. CDR3 length: 12 amino acids. CDR3 nucleotides: TGTGCCAGCAGAGTCTCTGGAAACACCATATATTTT. Translation gives CASRVSGNTIYF.

This clonotype was found many times. The rearrangement links TRBV15 to TRBJ1-3; no reliable D call. The V end was cut by 0 bases, the J end by 0 bases, with 3 bases between. The CDR3 extends over 14 amino acids. Germline V gene lookup returns CDR1 LNHNV and CDR2 YYDKDF (reference sequence). The CDR3 bases are TGTGCCACCAGCAGAGAAATCTCTGGAAACACCATATATTTT. This translates into CATSREISGNTIYF.

This clonotype has ten or more counts. This chain connects TRBV6-5 to TRBJ1-2, with 7 bases lining up with TRBD1. Germline V gene sequence: CDR1 MNHEY, CDR2 SVGAGI. The CDR3 spans 13 residues. The ends lost 6 bases at V and 8 bases at J; junction bases unmatched: 9. CDR3 nucleotide sequence: TGTGCCAGCAGCCGACTTGACAGGGAAGGCTACACCTTC. This translates into CASSRLDREGYTF.

The chain uses TRBV2 and TRBJ1-2; TRBD1 might be the D (6 bases). CDR1 and CDR2 from the germline V gene are SNHLY and FYNNEI. The CDR3 runs to 16 residues. The germline V and J ends were trimmed by 6 bases and 3 bases, with 20 bases remaining between them. The CDR3 region is CASSVNPRGWDYGYTF. The CDR3 nucleotides read TGTGCCAGCAGCGTAAACCCCAGGGGTTGGGACTATGGCTACACCTTC.

The sample holds many counts of this clonotype. V is TRBV5-6 and J is TRBJ1-4; D call uncertain. Germline CDR1 reads SGHDT; CDR2 reads YYEEEE. The V gene lost 0 bases and the J gene lost 4 bases, with 7 bases spanning the gap. This CDR3 comprises 14 residues. The CDR3 nucleotides are TGTGCCAGCAGCTTGGGAAGGAATAATGAAAAACTGTTTTTT. This encodes CASSLGRNNEKLFF. The entire variable domain, with the rest obtained from reference TRBV5-6 and TRBJ1-4, is as follows: DAGVTQSPTHLIKTRGQQVTLRCSPKSGHDTVSWYQQALGQGPQFIFQYYEEEERQRGNFPDRFSGHQFPNYSSELNVNALLLGDSALYLCASSLGRNNEKLFFGSGTQLSVL.

The gene calls are TRBV29-1 and TRBJ2-3; D assignment may be TRBD1 or TRBD2 (6 bases each). Germline V gene lookup returns CDR1 SQVTM and CDR2 ANQGSEA. The length of the CDR3 is 13 residues. V was clipped by 2 bases and J by 4 bases, with 10 bases between them. CDR3 nucleotide sequence: TGCAGCGTTGAATACAGGGAGGCAGATACGCAGTATTTT. Its translation: CSVEYREADTQYF.

This clonotype was recorded many times. Being one base from a much bigger clone, this may be a read error. This rearrangement joins TRBV6-4 to TRBJ1-6; D perhaps matches TRBD1 (5 bases). Trimming stripped 4 bases from V and 5 bases from J, with 6 bases between. The CDR3 totals 13 residues. CDR1 is MRHNA, CDR2 SNTAGT, per germline. The CDR3 here is CASSGGDNSPLHF. The CDR3 nucleotides read TGTGCCAGCAGTGGAGGGGATAATTCACCCCTCCACTTT.

Ten or more counts support this clonotype. The CDR3 sequence: CSASHHIRQGTEAFF. For the CDR3, the DNA is TGCAGTGCTAGTCACCACATCCGACAGGGCACTGAAGCTTTCTTT. The V call is TRBV20-1, the J call TRBJ1-1; TRBD1 aligns across 7 bases. In germline, CDR1 is DFQATT, CDR2 SNEGSKA (reference sequence). CDR3 size: 15 residues. V was pared by 3 bases and J by 4 bases, with 11 bases of the junction left unmatched.

The rearrangement links TRBV5-4 to TRBJ1-2, with 9 bases that match TRBD1. CDR3 length: 14 amino acids. Per germline, CDR1 SGHNT and CDR2 YYREEE (reference sequence). The junction had 8 bases not matched to a gene; V was cut back by 4 bases and J by 7 bases. CDR3 sequence reads: CASSAIQGAGGYTF. CDR3 nucleotide sequence: TGTGCCAGCAGCGCGATACAGGGGGCCGGTGGCTACACCTTC.

This CDR3 reads CASSYSLTGVYGYTF. The CDR3, as DNA: TGTGCCAGCAGTTACTCCCTAACAGGAGTCTATGGCTACACCTTC. The chain employs TRBV6-5 and TRBJ1-2; maybe TRBD1 (5 bases). The CDR3 length is 15 residues. Germline CDR1 reads MNHEY; CDR2 reads SVGAGI. Deletions cut 0 bases from V and 4 bases from J, with 12 bases between.

This clonotype was counted a few times. The DNA of the CDR3 is TGTGCCAGTAGTATAGATCTGGCAGCTAACTATGGCTACACCTTC. Translation: CASSIDLAANYGYTF. V is TRBV19 and J is TRBJ1-2, with D uncertain. V gave up 0 bases and J gave up 0 bases, with 8 bases separating them. This CDR3 spans 15 amino acids. Germline V CDR1 and CDR2: LNHDA, SQIVND (reference sequence).

The V and J genes are TRBV3-2 and TRBJ2-7. TRBV3-2 is classified as a pseudogene. This CDR3 is built from 14 residues. The chain's CDR3 is CASQTAGSSYEQYF. CDR3 nucleotides: TGTGCCAGCCAGACGGCAGGGAGCTCCTACGAGCAGTACTTC.

The sample holds many counts of this clonotype. V gene TRBV6-4 combines with J gene TRBJ2-1; 9 nucleotides align to TRBD1. Germline trimming cut 2 bases from V and 7 bases from J; bases unmatched to any gene: 12. This CDR3 has 17 amino acids. CDR1 and CDR2 from the germline V gene are MRHNA and SNTAGT. In nucleotides, the CDR3 is TGTGCCAGCAGTGACGGGGGTGGGACAGGGAAGCGGAATGAGCAGTTCTTC. It translates to CASSDGGGTGKRNEQFF.

The rearrangement uses TRBV24-1 and TRBJ1-5, with D perhaps matching TRBD1 (5 bases). This CDR3 spans 14 amino acids. V lost 1 base and J 3 bases, leaving 6 bases between the germline ends. Looked up from germline, CDR1 is KGHDR and CDR2 is SFDVKD. The CDR3 nucleotides are TGTGCCACCAGTGATTTAGGGGTCAATCAGCCCCAGCATTTT. Its translation: CATSDLGVNQPQHF.

This clonotype was detected ten times or more. The J gene is TRBJ2-3, the V gene TRBV20-1; a weak D match, TRBD2 (7 bases). This CDR3 has 15 residues. The V gene's germline CDR1 is DFQATT and CDR2 SNEGSKA (reference sequence). V lost 0 bases to trimming and J lost 2 bases, with 12 bases between them. The CDR3 protein is CSARDRAGATDTQYF. The CDR3 DNA is TGCAGTGCTAGAGATCGCGCGGGGGCCACAGATACGCAGTATTTT.

The J gene is TRBJ2-5, the V gene TRBV12-3 or TRBV12-4; TRBD1 might be the D (6 bases). The germline V and J ends were trimmed by 6 bases and 3 bases, with 14 bases remaining between them. The CDR3 extends over 14 amino acids. The CDR3 region is CASSQDGGKETQYF. In nucleotides, the CDR3 is TGTGCCAGCAGCCAAGATGGGGGCAAAGAGACCCAGTACTTC.

The J gene is TRBJ2-5, the V gene TRBV11-3; D may be TRBD2 (6 bases). Germline lookup yields CDR1 SGHNT and CDR2 YENEEA. V lost 2 bases to trimming and J lost 1 base, with 11 bases between them. The CDR3 consists of 15 residues. CDR3 bases: TGTGCCAGCAGCTTAAAGCGGGCGAGCCAAGAGACCCAGTACTTC. Residues: CASSLKRASQETQYF.

This clonotype was seen a few times. This chain links TRBV2 with TRBJ2-7; 7 nucleotides align to TRBD2. V lost 0 bases and J lost 7; bases outside the gene matches: 12. The CDR3 extends over 16 amino acids. Germline CDR1 is SNHLY and CDR2 is FYNNEI. The CDR3 coding sequence is TGTGCCAGCAGTGAAGCGTGGTCTAGCGTCGGGAGGGAGCAGTACTTC. Its protein is CASSEAWSSVGREQYF.

In this sample, this clonotype turned up a few times. The chain is built from TRBV7-4 and TRBJ2-7; possibly TRBD2 for D (6 bases). Germline CDR1 SGHVT, CDR2 SQSDAQ. Trimming removed 1 base from V and 2 bases from J, with 6 bases in between. This CDR3 has 13 amino acids. CDR3 residues: CASSLVAAYEQYF. CDR3 coding DNA: TGTGCCAGCAGCTTAGTAGCGGCCTACGAGCAGTACTTC.

V gene TRBV12-3 or TRBV12-4 combines with J gene TRBJ2-5; D gene uncertain. This CDR3 has 14 residues. DNA of the CDR3: TGTGCTAGTGGTTTGAACCGCATGAAAGAGACCCAGTACTTC. Encoded protein: CASGLNRMKETQYF.